These 7 T cell receptor beta chains share one sample of origin, sequenced in a study of T cell repertoires in cytomegalovirus infection. Each CDR3 protein is one row after TCRdb ran MiXCR on the reads. The sample carries 450,000 to 600,000 distinct CDR3 sequences, approximately 11% recorded once. The sequenced sample was PBMCs. The origin of the receptors is a human donor in good health (CMV status not recorded). Some clones in this sample may be carry-over from other donors' samples.

This chain links TRBV9 with TRBJ1-1; D gene ambiguous. V dropped 0 bases and J dropped 0 bases, with 9 bases sitting between them. The length of the CDR3 is 15 residues. Germline V gene sequence: CDR1 SGDLS, CDR2 YYNGEE. The CDR3 DNA follows: TGTGCCAGCAGCGTAGGCCAGAACCTGAACACTGAAGCTTTCTTT. It encodes CASSVGQNLNTEAFF.

CDR3 nucleotide sequence: TGTGCCTGGAGCGACCCGGGGGGCGGGTACGAGCAGTACTTC. Amino acids: CAWSDPGGGYEQYF. The V and J genes are TRBV30 and TRBJ2-7, with D tentatively TRBD2 (7 bases). The germline V gene encodes CDR1 GTSNPN and CDR2 SVGIG (reference sequence). This CDR3 comprises 14 residues. Trimming cost V 3 bases and J 4 bases, with 16 bases left between them.

This clonotype was found many times. The rearrangement joins TRBV11-2 to TRBJ1-3; 9 nucleotides match TRBD1. There are 16 residues in the CDR3. Per germline, CDR1 SGHAT and CDR2 FQNNGV. Trimming cost V 3 bases and J 2 bases; bases outside gene matches: 5. The CDR3 nucleotides read TGTGCCAGCAGCTTCGGACAGGGGATGGCTGGAAACACCATATATTTT. It specifies CASSFGQGMAGNTIYF.

This clonotype was observed many times. This chain links TRBV25-1 with TRBJ2-7; 11 bases agree with TRBD1. CDR1 MGHDK and CDR2 SYGVNS come from the germline V gene. The CDR3 is 16 residues long. Trimming cost V 6 bases and J 2 bases; bases outside gene matches: 9. The CDR3 sequence is CASSSLDRGLPYEQYF. The CDR3 nucleotides are TGTGCCAGCAGCAGCCTGGACAGGGGGCTCCCCTACGAGCAGTACTTC.

This clonotype was seen many times. The chain has TRBV6-1 and TRBJ2-3; D possibly corresponds to TRBD2 (6 bases). The CDR3 is 15 residues long. The germline gives CDR1 MNHNS, CDR2 SASEGT. V was pared by 5 bases and J by 2 bases, with 14 bases between. This CDR3 is CASSWRGEVTDTQYF. The CDR3 DNA follows: TGTGCCAGCAGTTGGCGGGGAGAAGTCACAGATACGCAGTATTTT.

This clonotype was counted many times. The rearrangement uses TRBV14 and TRBJ2-5; the match to TRBD1 covers 8 bases. The CDR3 has 13 amino acids. CDR1 and CDR2 from the germline V gene are SGHDN and FVKESK. V shed 4 bases and J 5 bases; nucleotides not matched to a gene: 3. The CDR3 sequence is CASSRDRLETQYF. The CDR3 nucleotides are TGTGCCAGCAGCCGGGACAGGTTGGAGACCCAGTACTTC.

This clonotype was recorded at least ten times. The chain recombines TRBV11-3 with TRBJ1-1; D is ambiguous. The V end lost 1 base, the J end lost 1 base, and 10 bases lay between the germline ends. This CDR3 contains 15 residues. The germline CDR1 and CDR2 sequences are SGHNT and YENEEA. The CDR3 nucleotides are TGTGCCAGCAGCTTAGGTAACCTGGGGAACACTGAAGCTTTCTTT. It specifies CASSLGNLGNTEAFF.